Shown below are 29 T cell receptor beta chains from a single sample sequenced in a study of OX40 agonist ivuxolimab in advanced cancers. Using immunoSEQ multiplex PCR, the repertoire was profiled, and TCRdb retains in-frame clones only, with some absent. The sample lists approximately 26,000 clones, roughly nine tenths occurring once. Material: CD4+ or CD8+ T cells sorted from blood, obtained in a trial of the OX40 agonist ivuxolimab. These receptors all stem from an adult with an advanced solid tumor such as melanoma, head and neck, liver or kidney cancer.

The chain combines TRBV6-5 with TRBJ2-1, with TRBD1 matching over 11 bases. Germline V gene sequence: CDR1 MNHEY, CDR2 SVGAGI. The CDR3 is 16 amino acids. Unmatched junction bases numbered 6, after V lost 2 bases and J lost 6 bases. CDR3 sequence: CASSYGWTGGLNEQFF. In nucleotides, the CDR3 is TGTGCCAGCAGTTACGGGTGGACAGGGGGCCTCAATGAGCAGTTCTTC.

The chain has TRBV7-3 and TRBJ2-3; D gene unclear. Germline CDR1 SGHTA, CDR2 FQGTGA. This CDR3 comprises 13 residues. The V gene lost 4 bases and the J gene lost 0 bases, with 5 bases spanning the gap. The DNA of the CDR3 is TGTGCCAGCAGCTACCATAGCACAGATACGCAGTATTTT. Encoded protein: CASSYHSTDTQYF.

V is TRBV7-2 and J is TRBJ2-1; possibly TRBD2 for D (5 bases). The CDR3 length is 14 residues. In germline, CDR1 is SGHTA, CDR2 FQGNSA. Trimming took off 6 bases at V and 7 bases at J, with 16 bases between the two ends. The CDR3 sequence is CASSIPRARNEQFF. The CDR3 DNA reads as TGTGCCAGCAGTATTCCGCGGGCTAGGAATGAGCAGTTCTTC. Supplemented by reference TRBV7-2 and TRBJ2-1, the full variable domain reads GAGVSQSPSNKVTEKGKDVELRCDPISGHTALYWYRQSLGQGLEFLIYFQGNSAPDKSGLPSDRFSAERTGGSVSTLTIQRTQQEDSAVYLCASSIPRARNEQFFGPGTRLTVL.

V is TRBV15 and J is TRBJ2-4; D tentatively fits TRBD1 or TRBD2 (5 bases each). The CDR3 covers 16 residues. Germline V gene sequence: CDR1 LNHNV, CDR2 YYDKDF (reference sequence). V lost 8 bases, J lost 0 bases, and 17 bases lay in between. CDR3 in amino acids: CATRDAPDLAKNIQYF. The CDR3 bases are TGTGCCACCCGGGACGCACCGGACCTAGCCAAAAACATTCAGTACTTC.

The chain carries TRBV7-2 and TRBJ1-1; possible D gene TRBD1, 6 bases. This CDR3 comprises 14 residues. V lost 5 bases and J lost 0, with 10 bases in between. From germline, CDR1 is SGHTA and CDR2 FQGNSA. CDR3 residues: CASSPGQLNTEAFF. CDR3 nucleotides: TGTGCCAGCAGCCCTGGACAGCTGAACACTGAAGCTTTCTTT.

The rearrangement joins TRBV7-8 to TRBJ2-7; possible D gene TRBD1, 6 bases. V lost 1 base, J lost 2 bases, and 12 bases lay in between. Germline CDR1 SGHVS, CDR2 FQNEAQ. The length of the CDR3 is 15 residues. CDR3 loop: CASSLVDRITYEQYF. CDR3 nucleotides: TGTGCCAGCAGCTTAGTGGACAGAATAACCTACGAGCAGTACTTC. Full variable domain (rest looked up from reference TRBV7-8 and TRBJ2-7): GAGVSQSPRYKVAKRGQDVALRCDPISGHVSLFWYQQALGQGPEFLTYFQNEAQLDKSGLPSDRFFAERPEGSVSTLKIQRTQQEDSAVYLCASSLVDRITYEQYFGPGTRLTVT.

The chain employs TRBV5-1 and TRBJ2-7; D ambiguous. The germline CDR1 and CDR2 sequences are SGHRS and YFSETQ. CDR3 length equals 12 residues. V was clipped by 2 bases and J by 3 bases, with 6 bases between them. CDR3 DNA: TGCGCCAGCAGCTTAAATTTCTACGAGCAGTACTTC. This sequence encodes CASSLNFYEQYF.

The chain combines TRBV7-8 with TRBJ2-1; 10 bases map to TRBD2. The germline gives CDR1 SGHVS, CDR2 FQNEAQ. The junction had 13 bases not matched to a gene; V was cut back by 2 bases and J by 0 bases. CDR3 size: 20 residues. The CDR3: CASSLMGLASVGPSYNEQFF. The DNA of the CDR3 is TGTGCCAGCAGCTTAATGGGACTAGCGTCTGTGGGGCCCTCCTACAATGAGCAGTTCTTC.

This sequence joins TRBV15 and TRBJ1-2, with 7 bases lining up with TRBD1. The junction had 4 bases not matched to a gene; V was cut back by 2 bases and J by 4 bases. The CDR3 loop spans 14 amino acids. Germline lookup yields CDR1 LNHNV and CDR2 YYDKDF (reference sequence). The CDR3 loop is CATSRSGTVYGYTF. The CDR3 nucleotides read TGTGCCACCAGCAGATCCGGGACAGTCTATGGCTACACCTTC.

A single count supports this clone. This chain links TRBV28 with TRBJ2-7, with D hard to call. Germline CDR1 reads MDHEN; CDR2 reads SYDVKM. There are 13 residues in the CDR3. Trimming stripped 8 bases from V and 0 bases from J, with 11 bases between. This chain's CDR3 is CASLQSSSYEQYF. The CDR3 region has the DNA TGTGCCAGCCTGCAGTCGAGCTCCTACGAGCAGTACTTC.

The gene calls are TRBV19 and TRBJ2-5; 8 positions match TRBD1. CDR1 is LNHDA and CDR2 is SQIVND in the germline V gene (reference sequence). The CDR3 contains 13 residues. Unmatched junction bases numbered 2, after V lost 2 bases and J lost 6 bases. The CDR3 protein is CASSIQGAKTQYF. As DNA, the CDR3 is TGTGCCAGTAGTATACAGGGGGCTAAGACCCAGTACTTC. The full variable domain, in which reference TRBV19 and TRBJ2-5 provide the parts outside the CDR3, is DGGITQSPKYLFRKEGQNVTLSCEQNLNHDAMYWYRQDPGQGLRLIYYSQIVNDFQKGDIAEGYSVSREKKESFPLTVTSAQKNPTAFYLCASSIQGAKTQYFGPGTRLLVL.

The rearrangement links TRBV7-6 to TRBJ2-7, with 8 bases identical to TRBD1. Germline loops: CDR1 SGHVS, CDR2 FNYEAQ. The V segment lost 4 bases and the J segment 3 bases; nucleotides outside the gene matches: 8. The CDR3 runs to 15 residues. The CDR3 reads CASSSPDRGFYEQYF. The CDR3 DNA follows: TGTGCCAGCAGCTCACCCGACAGGGGCTTCTACGAGCAGTACTTC.

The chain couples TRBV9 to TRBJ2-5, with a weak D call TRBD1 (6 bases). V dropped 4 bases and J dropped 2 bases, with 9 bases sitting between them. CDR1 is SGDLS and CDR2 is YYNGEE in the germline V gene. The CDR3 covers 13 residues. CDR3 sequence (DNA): TGTGCCAGCAGCCCGAGGGGGCAAGAGACCCAGTACTTC. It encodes CASSPRGQETQYF. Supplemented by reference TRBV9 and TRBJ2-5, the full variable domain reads DSGVTQTPKHLITATGQRVTLRCSPRSGDLSVYWYQQSLDQGLQFLIQYYNGEERAKGNILERFSAQQFPDLHSELNLSSLELGDSALYFCASSPRGQETQYFGPGTRLLVL.

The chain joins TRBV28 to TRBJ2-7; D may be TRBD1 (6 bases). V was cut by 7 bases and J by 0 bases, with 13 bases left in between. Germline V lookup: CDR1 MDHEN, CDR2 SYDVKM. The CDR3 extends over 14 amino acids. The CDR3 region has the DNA TGTGCCAGCACCCTCAGGGGTAGCTCCTACGAGCAGTACTTC. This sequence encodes CASTLRGSSYEQYF.

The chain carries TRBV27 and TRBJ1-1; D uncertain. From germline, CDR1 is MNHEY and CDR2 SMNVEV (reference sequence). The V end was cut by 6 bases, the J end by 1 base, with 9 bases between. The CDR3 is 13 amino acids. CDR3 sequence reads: CASSWEGNTEAFF. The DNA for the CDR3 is TGTGCCAGCAGCTGGGAGGGGAACACTGAAGCTTTCTTT.

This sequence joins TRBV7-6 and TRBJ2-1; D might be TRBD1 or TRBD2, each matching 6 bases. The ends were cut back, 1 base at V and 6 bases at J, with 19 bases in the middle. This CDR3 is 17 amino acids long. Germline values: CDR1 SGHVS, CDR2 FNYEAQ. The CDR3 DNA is TGTGCCAGCAGCTTAGGAATGGGCTCACGGGGGCCCAATGAGCAGTTCTTC. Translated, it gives CASSLGMGSRGPNEQFF.

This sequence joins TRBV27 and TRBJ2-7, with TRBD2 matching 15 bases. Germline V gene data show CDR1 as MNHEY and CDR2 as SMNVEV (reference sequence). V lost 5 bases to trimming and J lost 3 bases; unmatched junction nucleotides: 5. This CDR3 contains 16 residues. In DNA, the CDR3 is TGTGCCAGCAGTCCGGGGACTAGCGGGAGGTACTACGAGCAGTACTTC. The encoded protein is CASSPGTSGRYYEQYF.

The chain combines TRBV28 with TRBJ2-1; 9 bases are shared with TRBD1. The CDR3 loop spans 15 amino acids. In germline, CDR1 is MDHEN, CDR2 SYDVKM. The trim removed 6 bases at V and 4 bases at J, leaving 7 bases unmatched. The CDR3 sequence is CASRVTGGSYNEQFF. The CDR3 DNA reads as TGTGCCAGCAGGGTAACAGGGGGCTCTTACAATGAGCAGTTCTTC. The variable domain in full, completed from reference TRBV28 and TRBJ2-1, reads DVKVTQSSRYLVKRTGEKVFLECVQDMDHENMFWYRQDPGLGLRLIYFSYDVKMKEKGDIPEGYSVSREKKERFSLILESASTNQTSMYLCASRVTGGSYNEQFFGPGTRLTVL.

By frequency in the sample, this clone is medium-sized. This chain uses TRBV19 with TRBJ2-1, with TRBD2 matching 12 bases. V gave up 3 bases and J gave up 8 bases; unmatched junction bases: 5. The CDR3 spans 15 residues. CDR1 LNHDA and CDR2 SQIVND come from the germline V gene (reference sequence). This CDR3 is CASSISSGRAYEQFF. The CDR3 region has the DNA TGTGCCAGTAGTATCTCTAGCGGGAGGGCCTATGAGCAGTTCTTC.

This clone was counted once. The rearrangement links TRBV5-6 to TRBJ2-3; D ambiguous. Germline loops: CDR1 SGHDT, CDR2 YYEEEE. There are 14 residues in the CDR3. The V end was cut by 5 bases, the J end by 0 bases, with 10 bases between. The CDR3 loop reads CASSLETSTDTQYF. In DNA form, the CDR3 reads TGTGCCAGCAGTTTAGAGACTAGCACAGATACGCAGTATTTT.

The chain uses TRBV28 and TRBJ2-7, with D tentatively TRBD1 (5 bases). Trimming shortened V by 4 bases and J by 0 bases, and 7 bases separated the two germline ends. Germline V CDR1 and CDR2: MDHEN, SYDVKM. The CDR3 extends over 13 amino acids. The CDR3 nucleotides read TGTGCCAGCAGTTCAGACAGCTCCTACGAGCAGTACTTC. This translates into CASSSDSSYEQYF.

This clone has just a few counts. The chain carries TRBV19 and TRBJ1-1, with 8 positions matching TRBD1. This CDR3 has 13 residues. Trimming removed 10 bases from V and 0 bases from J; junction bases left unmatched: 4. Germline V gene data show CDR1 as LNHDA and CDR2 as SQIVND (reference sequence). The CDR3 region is CATGQGLNTEAFF. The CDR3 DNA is TGTGCCACCGGACAGGGCCTGAACACTGAAGCTTTCTTT.

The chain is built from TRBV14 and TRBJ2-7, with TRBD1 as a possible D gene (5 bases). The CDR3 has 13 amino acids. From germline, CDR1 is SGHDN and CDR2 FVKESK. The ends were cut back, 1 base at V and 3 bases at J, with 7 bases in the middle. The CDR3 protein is CASSQGTSYEQYF. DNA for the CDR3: TGTGCCAGCAGCCAAGGGACAAGCTACGAGCAGTACTTC.

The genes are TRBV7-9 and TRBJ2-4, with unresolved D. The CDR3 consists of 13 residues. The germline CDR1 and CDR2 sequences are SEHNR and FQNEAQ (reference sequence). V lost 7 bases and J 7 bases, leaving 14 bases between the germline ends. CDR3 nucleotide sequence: TGTGCCAGCACCCCGGGTCTAGTTAACATTCAGTACTTC. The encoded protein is CASTPGLVNIQYF.

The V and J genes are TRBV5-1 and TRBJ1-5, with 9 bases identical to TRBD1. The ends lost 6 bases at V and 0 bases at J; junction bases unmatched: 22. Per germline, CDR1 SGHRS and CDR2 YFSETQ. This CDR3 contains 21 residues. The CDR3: CASTGQGKRETGTDSNQPQHF. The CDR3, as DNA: TGCGCCAGCACAGGACAGGGGAAGAGGGAAACGGGCACGGATAGCAATCAGCCCCAGCATTTT.

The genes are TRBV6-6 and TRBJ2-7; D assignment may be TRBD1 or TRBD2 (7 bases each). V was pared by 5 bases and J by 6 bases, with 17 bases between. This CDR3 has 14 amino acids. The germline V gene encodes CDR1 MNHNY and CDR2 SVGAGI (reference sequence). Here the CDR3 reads CASSVRGGPAEQYF. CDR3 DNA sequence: TGTGCCAGCAGTGTCAGGGGGGGGCCCGCCGAGCAGTACTTC.

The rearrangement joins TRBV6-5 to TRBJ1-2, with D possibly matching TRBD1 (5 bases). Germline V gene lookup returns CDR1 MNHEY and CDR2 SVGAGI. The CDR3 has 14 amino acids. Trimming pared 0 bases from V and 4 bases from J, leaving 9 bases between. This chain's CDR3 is CASSYSNGAYGYTF. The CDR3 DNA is TGTGCCAGCAGTTACTCGAACGGGGCCTATGGCTACACCTTC.

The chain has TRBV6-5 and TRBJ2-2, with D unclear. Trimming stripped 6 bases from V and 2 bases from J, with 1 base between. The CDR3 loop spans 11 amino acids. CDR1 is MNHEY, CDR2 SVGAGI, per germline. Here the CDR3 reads CASSNTGELFF. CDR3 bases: TGTGCCAGCAGCAACACCGGGGAGCTGTTTTTT.

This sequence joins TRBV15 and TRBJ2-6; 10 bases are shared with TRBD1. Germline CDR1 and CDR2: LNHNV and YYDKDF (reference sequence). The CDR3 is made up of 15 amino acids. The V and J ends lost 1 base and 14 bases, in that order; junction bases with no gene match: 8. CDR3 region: CATSRAVTGGPLLTF. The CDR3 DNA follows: TGTGCCACCAGCAGAGCTGTGACAGGGGGCCCGCTCCTGACTTTC.